This T cell receptor (beta chain) was captured in a study of cytotoxic CD8 clonotypes in ibrutinib-treated CLL. The repertoire was sequenced with immunoSEQ multiplex PCR; TCRdb's copy has only in-frame clones and lacks some. The sample holds roughly 13,000 clones; roughly 70% are singletons and the top ten take 5.4%. The receptor's source is a human donor with chronic lymphocytic leukemia. The input for sequencing was PBMCs, taken before ibrutinib treatment.

CDR3 nucleotide sequence: TGTGCCAGTAGTCCCGGGACAGGGATGACCTATGGCTACACCTTC. Translation gives CASSPGTGMTYGYTF. This chain joins TRBV19 and TRBJ1-2; TRBD1 matches 9 bases. Germline assignment: CDR1 LNHDA and CDR2 SQIVND (reference sequence). V was clipped by 5 bases and J by 4 bases; unmatched bases: 8. CDR3 length: 15 residues.